This T cell receptor (beta chain) comes out of a study of blood T cell repertoires in COVID-19. Study-level information: Samples came from the United States, Italy and Spain, spanning acute and convalescent COVID-19.

Profiling relied on immunoSEQ multiplex PCR, and the TCRdb table lists in-frame clones only, not all of them. The table has about 180,000 clones, approximately 85% seen once. The CDR3 has 13 residues. V gave up 6 bases and J gave up 1 base, with 9 bases separating them. Germline loops: CDR1 LGHNA, CDR2 YNFKEQ. This chain uses TRBV4-2 with TRBJ1-1; D not resolved. The TCR sequence derives from a man aged 80 or over with COVID-19, enrolled during active disease. The sequencing input was peripheral blood. CDR3: CASSSLGNTEAFF. DNA of the CDR3: TGTGCCAGCAGTTCCCTCGGGAACACTGAAGCTTTCTTT.